This T cell receptor beta chain was captured by sequencing in a study of OX40 agonist ivuxolimab in advanced cancers. Study-level background: Prior anti-PD-1, anti-PD-L1 or anti-CTLA-4 therapy did not bar entry, and 40% had some.

The V gene end was trimmed by 1 base and the J gene end by 5 bases; junction bases not matched to a gene: 10. Germline loops: CDR1 SGHDT, CDR2 YYEEEE. CDR3 length: 16 residues. For this clone: Its antigen remains unknown.

Produced via immunoSEQ multiplex PCR; TCRdb's table is partial and in-frame only. The sample carries 50,000 or so clones, around 84% recorded once. Study observations and caveats: Averaging showed that CD8+ T cells had more expanded clones than CD4+ did.

Sequencing was performed on CD4+ or CD8+ T cells sorted from blood, taken in a trial of the OX40 agonist ivuxolimab. This sequence joins TRBV5-6 and TRBJ2-3; 7 bases map to TRBD2. This receptor was identified in an adult with an advanced solid tumor such as melanoma, head and neck, liver or kidney cancer. The CDR3 bases are TGTGCCAGCAGCTTGTCGGTAGCGGGTTTGTTAGATACGCAGTATTTT. Amino acids: CASSLSVAGLLDTQYF.